This TCR beta chain was recorded in a study of control samples from healthy donors and cancer patients. This clone is a singleton in its sample. Germline lookup yields CDR1 SGHVS and CDR2 FNYEAQ. The CDR3 has 15 residues. Trimming at V came to 4 bases and at J to 8 bases, leaving 8 bases not matched to a gene. Produced via immunoSEQ multiplex PCR; TCRdb's table is partial and in-frame only. The table lists 60,000 to 75,000 clones, approximately 86% of them singletons. Specimen: blood. J is TRBJ2-1 and V is TRBV7-6; 10 positions match TRBD2. This clonotype was sampled from a man aged 55 to 69 in good health. CDR3 sequence: CASSYSGRDTDEQFF. CDR3 bases: TGTGCCAGCAGCTACAGCGGGAGGGATACCGATGAGCAGTTCTTC.